These 23 T cell receptor beta chains came from one sample sequenced in a study of T cells in Graves' hyperthyroidism and ophthalmopathy. RNA transcripts served as the template for amplifying TCR beta CDR3 regions. Initially, a first-round RT-PCR of the TCR CDR3 employed the HTBI primer set. A single record per CDR3 protein comes from TCRdb applying MiXCR to the multiplex PCR reads. The profile covers about 290,000 distinct CDR3 sequences, with about 14% appearing a single time and 7.5% to 8% taken by the ten largest. The sample consisted of blood. The receptor source for this set is a woman aged 25 to 39 with Graves' hyperthyroidism that later progressed to Graves' ophthalmopathy.

The table lists this clonotype with many counts. V and J are TRBV20-1 and TRBJ2-1; either TRBD1 or TRBD2 may fit D (6 bases each). The CDR3 loop spans 19 amino acids. With 4 bases removed from V and 0 bases from J, the gap between germline ends came to 25 bases. Germline CDR1 reads DFQATT; CDR2 reads SNEGSKA (reference sequence). CDR3 in DNA: TGCAGTGCTATTAGTCCGCAGGGGAAAAACGGGAGCTCCTACAATGAGCAGTTCTTC. Translating gives CSAISPQGKNGSSYNEQFF.

This clonotype was recorded at least ten times. V is TRBV28 and J is TRBJ2-5; no reliable D call. Germline V gives CDR1 MDHEN, CDR2 SYDVKM. There are 13 residues in the CDR3. The CDR3 DNA sequence: TGTGCTACCCTTGACCCCCTTGTGGAGACCCAGTACTTC. Protein product: CATLDPLVETQYF.

This clonotype occurred a few times. Here the CDR3 DNA reads TGTGCCAGCAGCGTAGCCGGGACTAGCGGTTCCAATGAGCAGTTCTTC. It encodes CASSVAGTSGSNEQFF. This rearrangement joins TRBV9 to TRBJ2-1; 11 nucleotides line up with TRBD2. The trim removed 0 bases at V and 6 bases at J, leaving 5 bases unmatched. CDR1 and CDR2 (germline): SGDLS, YYNGEE. The length of the CDR3 is 16 residues.

This clonotype was found a few times. V is TRBV7-3 and J is TRBJ2-1; D is undetermined. V lost 2 bases and J 7 bases, leaving 6 bases between the germline ends. CDR1 and CDR2 from the germline V gene are SGHTA and FQGTGA. CDR3 size: 12 residues. CDR3 DNA sequence: TGTGCCAGCAGCTTAGGCCAAAATGAGCAGTTCTTC. Its translation: CASSLGQNEQFF.

This clonotype has only a few counts. The V gene is TRBV11-2, the J gene TRBJ2-7, with 10 bases identical to TRBD2. This CDR3 spans 14 amino acids. V shed 3 bases and J 3 bases; nucleotides not matched to a gene: 2. Germline CDR1 is SGHAT and CDR2 is FQNNGV. DNA for the CDR3: TGTGCCAGCAGCTTTAGCGGGAGGAACTACGAGCAGTACTTC. Translation gives CASSFSGRNYEQYF.

There are many counts of this clonotype. The chain is built from TRBV12-3 or TRBV12-4 and TRBJ1-2; 8 bases map to TRBD1. Germline trimming cut 6 bases from V and 9 bases from J; bases unmatched to any gene: 6. The CDR3 runs 12 residues. CDR3 coding DNA: TGTGCCAGCAGCGGACAGGGTCGGCGCTACACCTTC. As protein: CASSGQGRRYTF.

This clonotype was counted at least ten times. V usage is TRBV7-3 and J usage is TRBJ2-3; TRBD2 aligns across 8 bases. Germline CDR1 is SGHTA and CDR2 is FQGTGA. The CDR3 consists of 15 residues. V shed 5 bases and J 1 base; nucleotides not matched to a gene: 5. The CDR3 region is CASSQEAGGTDTQYF. As DNA, the CDR3 is TGTGCCAGCAGCCAAGAAGCGGGGGGCACAGATACGCAGTATTTT.

Many counts were recorded for this clonotype. This CDR3 reads CAWSVAANYGYTF. The CDR3 nucleotides are TGTGCCTGGAGTGTGGCAGCTAACTATGGCTACACCTTC. The chain couples TRBV30 to TRBJ1-2; D ambiguous. This CDR3 spans 13 amino acids. Trimming pared 0 bases from V and 0 bases from J, leaving 5 bases between. Germline CDR1 and CDR2: GTSNPN and SVGIG (reference sequence).

This clonotype came up many times. The rearrangement links TRBV7-2 to TRBJ2-7; D not certain. The germline V gene has CDR1 SGHTA and CDR2 FQGNSA. The length of the CDR3 is 15 residues. V was shortened by 4 bases and J by 2 bases, with 15 bases between the two germline ends. CDR3 in DNA: TGTGCCAGCAGCTCTTACCTAAATCCGGCCTACGAGCAGTACTTC. It yields the protein CASSSYLNPAYEQYF.

This clonotype was counted ten times or more. V and J are TRBV2 and TRBJ2-1, with a weak D call TRBD2 (5 bases). The CDR3 extends over 14 amino acids. V was shortened by 8 bases and J by 3 bases, with 14 bases between the two germline ends. CDR1 SNHLY and CDR2 FYNNEI come from the germline V gene. As DNA, the CDR3 is TGTGCCAGCTGGAGGAGGTGGGTCTACAATGAGCAGTTCTTC. Protein sequence: CASWRRWVYNEQFF.

This clonotype was seen ten or more times. This sequence joins TRBV6-6 and TRBJ2-1, with D possibly TRBD2 on 6 matching bases. Trimming stripped 2 bases from V and 6 bases from J, with 8 bases between. This CDR3 comprises 13 residues. Germline values: CDR1 MNHNY, CDR2 SVGAGI (reference sequence). The CDR3 protein is CASSYLLANEQFF. CDR3 DNA: TGTGCCAGCAGTTACCTACTAGCCAATGAGCAGTTCTTC.

Many counts were recorded for this clonotype. The chain couples TRBV2 to TRBJ1-1; no clear D. Trimming stripped 2 bases from V and 1 base from J, with 11 bases between. The germline CDR1 and CDR2 sequences are SNHLY and FYNNEI. The CDR3 contains 15 residues. CDR3 DNA sequence: TGTGCCAGCAGTGAACCCGGTTCGACGAACACTGAAGCTTTCTTT. This encodes CASSEPGSTNTEAFF.

On this clonotype itself: One base away lies a much larger clone, so this may be a sequencing read error. A read error is likely, as this CDR3 ends without the conserved phenylalanine or tryptophan. This chain links TRBV18 with TRBJ1-5; D unresolved. The germline V and J ends were trimmed by 6 bases and 9 bases, with 18 bases remaining between them. CDR3 length: 14 residues. Germline V gene data show CDR1 as KGHSH and CDR2 as LQKENI. The CDR3 region is CASSPTHGYRPQHV. The CDR3 DNA reads TGTGCCAGCTCCCCCACCCACGGCTATCGGCCCCAGCATGTT.

This clonotype was detected only a few times. The rearrangement uses TRBV29-1 and TRBJ2-1; maybe TRBD2 (6 bases). CDR1 is SQVTM and CDR2 is ANQGSEA in the germline V gene. The CDR3 totals 15 residues. Trimming stripped 3 bases from V and 4 bases from J, with 16 bases between. Here the CDR3 DNA reads TGCAGCGTTGAGGGCCCAGGAGGGGAGTACAATGAGCAGTTCTTC. Its translation: CSVEGPGGEYNEQFF.

This clonotype was found many times. The J gene is TRBJ2-1, the V gene TRBV27, with 7 bases fitting TRBD2. The trim removed 8 bases at V and 9 bases at J, leaving 10 bases unmatched. The CDR3 is 13 amino acids. Germline V CDR1 and CDR2: MNHEY, SMNVEV (reference sequence). The CDR3 region is CASRDYLGSEQFF. CDR3 nucleotide sequence: TGTGCCAGCCGGGACTACCTTGGGAGTGAGCAGTTCTTC.

This clonotype was counted between two and nine times. The chain employs TRBV4-3 and TRBJ2-1; perhaps TRBD1 as D (7 bases). The CDR3 is 15 residues long. CDR1 LGHNA and CDR2 YSLEER come from the germline V gene. V gave up 2 bases and J gave up 9 bases, with 17 bases separating them. The CDR3 bases are TGCGCCAGCAGCCAACCAGGGGGACTGTATGGTGAGCAGTTCTTC. It specifies CASSQPGGLYGEQFF.

In this sample, this clonotype turned up many times. This rearrangement joins TRBV28 to TRBJ2-7; 9 bases align to TRBD2. Germline V gives CDR1 MDHEN, CDR2 SYDVKM. The CDR3 consists of 14 residues. V gave up 10 bases and J gave up 2 bases; unmatched junction bases: 9. The CDR3 loop reads CATSRAGGPYEQYF. In nucleotides, the CDR3 is TGTGCCACCTCGAGAGCGGGAGGACCCTACGAGCAGTACTTC. The full variable domain, in which reference TRBV28 and TRBJ2-7 provide the parts outside the CDR3, is DVKVTQSSRYLVKRTGEKVFLECVQDMDHENMFWYRQDPGLGLRLIYFSYDVKMKEKGDIPEGYSVSREKKERFSLILESASTNQTSMYLCATSRAGGPYEQYFGPGTRLTVT.

J is TRBJ2-3 and V is TRBV5-1; 8 bases align to TRBD2. With V trimmed by 4 bases and J by 4 bases, 5 bases remained unmatched. This CDR3 is 14 amino acids long. The germline CDR1 and CDR2 sequences are SGHRS and YFSETQ. The CDR3 spells CASSIAGNADTQYF. The CDR3 region has the DNA TGCGCCAGCAGCATAGCGGGGAACGCAGATACGCAGTATTTT.

The V and J genes are TRBV9 and TRBJ2-7; TRBD2 matches 8 bases. J lost 9 bases, V lost 2 bases, and 7 bases had no gene match. The CDR3 has 13 amino acids. Germline V gene lookup returns CDR1 SGDLS and CDR2 YYNGEE. This CDR3 reads CASSVGGLATQYF. CDR3 sequence (DNA): TGTGCCAGCAGCGTGGGAGGACTAGCAACGCAGTACTTC.

This clonotype appeared many times. The chain couples TRBV2 to TRBJ1-5, with D unclear. V lost 6 bases, J lost 6 bases, and 12 bases lay in between. Germline CDR1 SNHLY, CDR2 FYNNEI. This CDR3 is 13 amino acids long. The CDR3 here is CASRPDGSQPQHF. The CDR3 DNA is TGTGCCAGCAGGCCGGACGGGTCTCAGCCCCAGCATTTT. The full variable domain, with the rest looked up from reference TRBV2 and TRBJ1-5, is EPEVTQTPSHQVTQMGQEVILRCVPISNHLYFYWYRQILGQKVEFLVSFYNNEISEKSEIFDDQFSVERPDGSNFTLKIRSTKLEDSAMYFCASRPDGSQPQHFGDGTRLSIL.

The chain links TRBV20-1 to TRBJ2-5; D perhaps matches TRBD2 (6 bases). Trimming pared 3 bases from V and 2 bases from J, leaving 25 bases between. CDR3 size: 18 residues. Per the germline V gene, CDR1 is DFQATT and CDR2 is SNEGSKA (reference sequence). The CDR3 protein is CSASSASGPGTQQETQYF. The CDR3 DNA reads as TGCAGTGCTAGTAGTGCCAGCGGGCCTGGGACTCAACAAGAGACCCAGTACTTC.

On this clonotype itself: Since a much larger clone is just one base distant, this may be a read error. This chain connects TRBV9 to TRBJ2-1, with D maybe TRBD2 (5 bases). CDR1 SGDLS and CDR2 YYNGEE come from the germline V gene. The CDR3 totals 15 residues. The CDR3 DNA reads TGTGCCAGCAGCGTAACGGGAAGCTCCCACAATGAGCAGTTCTTC. This gives the protein CASSVTGSSHNEQFF.

This clonotype was observed a few times. V usage is TRBV6-1 and J usage is TRBJ2-2; D is perhaps TRBD1 (5 bases). The germline V gene has CDR1 MNHNS and CDR2 SASEGT. The ends were cut back, 8 bases at V and 5 bases at J, with 15 bases in the middle. CDR3 length equals 14 residues. The CDR3 here is CASYSFRTTGELFF. CDR3 nucleotide sequence: TGTGCCAGCTACAGCTTCAGGACAACCGGGGAGCTGTTTTTT.